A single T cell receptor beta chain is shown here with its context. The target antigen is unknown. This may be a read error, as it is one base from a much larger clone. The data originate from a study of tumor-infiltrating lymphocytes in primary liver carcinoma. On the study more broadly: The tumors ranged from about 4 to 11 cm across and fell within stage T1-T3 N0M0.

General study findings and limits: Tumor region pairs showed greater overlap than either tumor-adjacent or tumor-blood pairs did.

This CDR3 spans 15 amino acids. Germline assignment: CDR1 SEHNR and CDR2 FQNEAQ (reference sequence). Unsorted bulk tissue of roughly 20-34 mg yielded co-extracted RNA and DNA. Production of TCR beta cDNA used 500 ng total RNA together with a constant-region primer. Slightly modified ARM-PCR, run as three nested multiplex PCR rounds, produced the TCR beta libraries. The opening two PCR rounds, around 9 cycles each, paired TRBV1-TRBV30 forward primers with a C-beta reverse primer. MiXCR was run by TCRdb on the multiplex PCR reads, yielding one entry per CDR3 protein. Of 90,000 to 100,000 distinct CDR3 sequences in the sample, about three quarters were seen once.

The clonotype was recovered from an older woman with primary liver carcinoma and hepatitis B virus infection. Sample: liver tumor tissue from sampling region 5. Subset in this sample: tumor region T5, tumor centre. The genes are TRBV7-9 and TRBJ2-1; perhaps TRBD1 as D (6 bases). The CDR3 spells CASSLYQGYYNEQSF. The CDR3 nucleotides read TGTGCCAGCAGCTTGTACCAGGGGTACTACAATGAGCAGTCCTTC.